The rows below give T cell receptor beta chains drawn from one sample of a study of radiation and T cells in renal cell carcinoma. Assay used: immunoSEQ multiplex PCR; TCRdb lists only in-frame clones, some missing. The sample shows around 77,000 clones, over 80% of them seen only once. Sequenced material: blood, taken from a patient whose treatment included radiotherapy and nephrectomy. The receptors come from a woman aged 60-75 years with renal cell carcinoma. The CDR3 runs from the conserved cysteine through the conserved F or W. The order of the fields is clone size, J gene, D gene, V gene, CDR3 DNA, CDR3 protein. D genes are given only for firm matches. Expanded clones get a size class; other rows say once, few or many, or leave the size out.

.	TRBJ2-5	.	TRBV28	TGTGCCAGCAGTTTGGCCGTGACAGCAAAAGAGACCCAGTACTTC	CASSLAVTAKETQYF
few	TRBJ2-7	.	TRBV15	TGTGCCACCAGCAGATCACCGAATGACGGCTACGAGCAGTACTTC	CATSRSPNDGYEQYF
.	TRBJ2-2	.	TRBV21-1	TGTGCCAGCAGCAAAGGCGGGGAACCCGGGGAGCTGTTTTTT	CASSKGGEPGELFF
.	TRBJ2-7	.	TRBV6-1	TGTGCCAGCAGTGGTTACGGGGCATACACCTACGAGCAGTACTTC	CASSGYGAYTYEQYF
.	TRBJ2-6	.	TRBV6-1	TGTGCCAGCAGTGAAGCCCAGGGTGATGGGGCCAACGTCCTGACTTTC	CASSEAQGDGANVLTF
.	TRBJ1-2	TRBD1	TRBV6-6	TGTGCCATCGACAGGGGGCCTCGTAACTATGGCTACACCTTC	CAIDRGPRNYGYTF
.	TRBJ1-6	.	TRBV6-1	TGTGCCAGCAGTGAAGCTAGGACACTTGGAAACAATTCACCCCTCCACTTT	CASSEARTLGNNSPLHF
few	TRBJ1-6	.	TRBV27	TGTGCCAGCAGTTTTAGGACGGTTAATTCACCCCTCCACTTT	CASSFRTVNSPLHF
.	TRBJ2-3	TRBD1	TRBV28	TGTGCCAGCAGCCTGACAGGGGACGCAGATACGCAGTATTTT	CASSLTGDADTQYF
.	TRBJ1-4	.	TRBV7-9	TGTGCCAGCAGCGTCCAGGGGATAGGAGATGAAAAACTGTTTTTT	CASSVQGIGDEKLFF
.	TRBJ1-3	.	TRBV11-2	TGTGCCAGCAGCTTAGAGAAGGGGGTGCAAGGAAACACCATATATTTT	CASSLEKGVQGNTIYF
.	TRBJ2-7	.	TRBV7-6	TGTGCCAGCAGCTTAGGGGCCCACGTATCCTACGAGCAGTACTTC	CASSLGAHVSYEQYF
.	TRBJ2-3	.	TRBV5-4	TGTGCCAGCAGCACACCAGGGGCAGCTAGCACAGATACGCAGTATTTT	CASSTPGAASTDTQYF
.	TRBJ1-1	.	TRBV7-9	TGTGCCAGCAGCTCAAACAGGGACCGGTTCACTGAAGCTTTCTTT	CASSSNRDRFTEAFF
.	TRBJ1-5	.	TRBV2	TGTGCCAGCACTTCCTATAGCAATCAGCCCCAGCATTTT	CASTSYSNQPQHF
once	TRBJ1-6	TRBD1	TRBV4-3	TGCGCCAGCAGCCAAGGACAGGGGGGCGAGTCACCCCTCCACTTT	CASSQGQGGESPLHF
.	TRBJ2-2	TRBD2	TRBV7-2	TGTGCCAGCAGCCCTCTCAGCGGGAGAACTGGCGGGGAGCTGTTTTTT	CASSPLSGRTGGELFF
.	TRBJ1-5	TRBD1	TRBV6-1	TGTGCCAGCAGTGAAAGTGCTGGGGGACAGTTACCCTATCAGCCCCAGCATTTT	CASSESAGGQLPYQPQHF
.	TRBJ2-1	.	TRBV28	TGTGCCAGCAGCGAACCAGGGGGCGGGGGCCGCAATGAGCAGTTCTTC	CASSEPGGGGRNEQFF
.	TRBJ1-1	.	TRBV6-5	TGTGCCAGCGTACCGGGACCCCCTACCGACACTGAAGCTTTCTTT	CASVPGPPTDTEAFF
.	TRBJ1-1	TRBD1	TRBV2	TGTGCCAGCAGTCCCACGGGGACAGGAAGGACTGAAGCTTTCTTT	CASSPTGTGRTEAFF
few	TRBJ2-3	.	TRBV7-2	TGTGCCAGCAGTCTCAATTCAGGGTTAGGGGATACGCAGTATTTT	CASSLNSGLGDTQYF
.	TRBJ1-5	.	TRBV2	TGTGCCTCCGAGAGGGGGACAATTAGGGGCAATCAGCCCCAGCATTTT	CASERGTIRGNQPQHF
.	TRBJ2-1	.	TRBV5-4	TGTGCCAGCAGCATCGGGATTTACAATGAGCAGTTCTTC	CASSIGIYNEQFF
.	TRBJ2-1	.	TRBV4-2	TGTGCCAGCAGCCAAGGTCCTGAGCCCCAAAATGAGCAGTTCTTC	CASSQGPEPQNEQFF
.	TRBJ2-7	.	TRBV30	TGTGCCTCCTCCCTCGGCAGGGACTACGAGCAGTACTTC	CASSLGRDYEQYF
.	TRBJ2-1	.	TRBV9	TGTGCCAGCAGCGTAGCGACAGACAATGAGCAGTTCTTC	CASSVATDNEQFF
.	TRBJ1-4	.	TRBV28	TGTGCCAGCAGTTATAGTTGGGGGGGGAGGGAAAAACTGTTTTTT	CASSYSWGGREKLFF
.	TRBJ2-7	.	TRBV15	TGTGCCACCAGCAGAGACTTGGGAGAAGGTCGAGAGCAGTACTTC	CATSRDLGEGREQYF
.	TRBJ2-3	TRBD1	TRBV7-3	TGTGCCAGCAGCTTAAGGCAGGGGGCAACAGATACGCAGTATTTT	CASSLRQGATDTQYF
.	TRBJ2-7	TRBD2	TRBV7-9	TGTGCCAGCAGCCAACCGACTAGCGGGATCTCCTACGAGCAGTACTTC	CASSQPTSGISYEQYF
.	TRBJ2-7	.	TRBV2	TGTGCCAGCAGTGAAGCGGGGTACGAGCAGTACTTC	CASSEAGYEQYF
.	TRBJ2-7	.	TRBV5-4	TGTGCCAGCAGCTGGGGCGGGATCGAGGACGAGCAGTACTTC	CASSWGGIEDEQYF
.	TRBJ2-7	.	TRBV6-1	TGTGCCAGCAGTGAACGGTGGGTCTCCTACGAGCAGTACTTC	CASSERWVSYEQYF
.	TRBJ2-7	.	TRBV6-5	TGTGCCAGCAGTTACGGGCTTGGCTACGAGCAGTACTTC	CASSYGLGYEQYF
.	TRBJ1-4	.	TRBV6-5	TGTGCCAGCAGTTACGGCCGTGGGACAACTAATGAAAAACTGTTTTTT	CASSYGRGTTNEKLFF
few	TRBJ1-5	TRBD1	TRBV4-1	TGCGCCAGCAGCCTCACCCCACAGGGGGCGGGGGAAATAGGTAGCAATCAGCCCCAGCATTTT	CASSLTPQGAGEIGSNQPQHF
.	TRBJ1-4	TRBD1	TRBV19	TGTGCCAGTACGGCAGGGGGCTGGAACAAGGAAAAACTGTTTTTT	CASTAGGWNKEKLFF
.	TRBJ2-5	TRBD1	TRBV9	TGTGCCAGCAGCGCCATGGGACAGGGGGAAGTGGAGACCCAGTACTTC	CASSAMGQGEVETQYF
.	TRBJ1-3	TRBD1	TRBV7-8	TGTGCCAGCAGCCCCACAGGGGGCTCTGGAAACACCATATATTTT	CASSPTGGSGNTIYF
.	TRBJ2-3	TRBD1	TRBV5-1	TGCGCCAGCAGCCTACGACAGGGCGGGTGGGATACGCAGTATTTT	CASSLRQGGWDTQYF
.	TRBJ1-1	TRBD1	TRBV5-4	TGTGCCAGCAGCCAATTCCAAGGGACAGTTAACACTGAAGCTTTCTTT	CASSQFQGTVNTEAFF
.	TRBJ1-6	.	TRBV5-1	TGCGCCAGCAGCTTGTATGAGCGGAGCTCCTATAATTCACCCCTCCACTTT	CASSLYERSSYNSPLHF
.	TRBJ1-2	TRBD1	TRBV5-1	TGCGCCAGCAGCGGACAGGGTGGGAACTATGGCTACACCTTC	CASSGQGGNYGYTF
few	TRBJ1-4	.	TRBV30	TGTGCCTGGAGTGTACTCGGCTCGCGTACAAATGAAAAACTGTTTTTT	CAWSVLGSRTNEKLFF
.	TRBJ2-1	TRBD2	TRBV15	TGTGCCACCGGGCGGGGGGGGCCGGGCTTCTACAATGAGCAGTTCTTC	CATGRGGPGFYNEQFF
.	TRBJ2-5	TRBD2	TRBV9	TGTGCCAGCAGCGTAGGCTGGGAGGGAACAGAGACCCAGTACTTC	CASSVGWEGTETQYF
.	TRBJ1-2	.	TRBV5-4	TGTGCCAGCAGCTCCCTGGGGCAGTCCTATGGCTACACCTTC	CASSSLGQSYGYTF
.	TRBJ1-5	.	TRBV21-1	TGTGCCAGCAGCAACTTATTGGCCAGCAGGACCAGAAATAGCAATCAGCCCCAGCATTTT	CASSNLLASRTRNSNQPQHF
.	TRBJ2-7	TRBD1	TRBV14	TGTGCCAGCAGCCAGCGGGTTATTCGGACAGGTTTTTACTACGAGCAGTACTTC	CASSQRVIRTGFYYEQYF
.	TRBJ2-7	TRBD2	TRBV7-2	TGTGCCAGCAGCTTAGGGCCTAGCGGGAGCCCCTACGAGCAGTACTTC	CASSLGPSGSPYEQYF
.	TRBJ2-7	TRBD1	TRBV5-4	TGTGCCAGCAGCTTGGAGGGACAGGGGTCCAACGAGCAGTACTTC	CASSLEGQGSNEQYF
.	TRBJ1-5	TRBD1	TRBV7-9	TGTGCCAGCAGCGTAGGGACAGGGTTTTCACAGCCCCAGCATTTT	CASSVGTGFSQPQHF
once	TRBJ2-1	.	TRBV7-9	TGTGCCAGCAGCGGCCTCGGGGTTAGCTCCTACAATGAGCAGTTCTTC	CASSGLGVSSYNEQFF
.	TRBJ2-5	.	TRBV5-1	TGCGCCAGCAGCCCGGATTCCGGGCAGACCTACCAAGAGACCCAGTACTTC	CASSPDSGQTYQETQYF
.	TRBJ2-7	TRBD2	TRBV7-2	TGTGCCAGCAGCGGTCTTAGCGGGAGCAGGCTGTCCTACGAGCAGTACTTC	CASSGLSGSRLSYEQYF
.	TRBJ2-3	.	TRBV5-1	TGCGCCAGCAGCTTAATATCGTCTAGCACAGATACGCAGTATTTT	CASSLISSSTDTQYF